This T cell receptor (beta chain) was obtained from a study of regulatory T cells in long-lasting Graves disease. General observations from the study: Among persistent patients, a larger number of public clonotypes were shared (around 2,700) than among newly diagnosed patients (approximately 970).

The V end lost 6 bases, the J end lost 2 bases, and 14 bases lay between the germline ends. The CDR3 is 14 residues long. Many counts were recorded for this clonotype. Its specificity is unknown. Sample time point: persistent/refractory GD, antithyroid drugs over 5 years with positive TRAb. Making the TCR library involved RNA that had been extracted from PBMCs. Investigators prepared the TCR beta libraries by applying iRepertoire HTBI primers and Arm-PCR of CDR3 regions. TCRdb redid the calling of the multiplex PCR reads with MiXCR, one entry per CDR3 protein. The table lists some 330,000 distinct CDR3 sequences, approximately 25% of them singletons.

This specimen was peripheral blood mononuclear cells (PBMCs), taken when the disease was refractory, from a patient treated with antithyroid drugs. The V call is TRBV12-3 or TRBV12-4, the J call TRBJ2-7; no definite D call. The clonotype originates from a woman aged 40-49 years with Graves disease. The DNA for the CDR3 is TGTGCCAGCAGCCCTTGGCGGCTAGCCTACGAGCAGTACTTC. Its translation: CASSPWRLAYEQYF.